Listed below are T cell receptor beta chains from one sample, sequenced in a study of cytomegalovirus exposure and HLA in healthy donors. The table came from immunoSEQ multiplex PCR; TCRdb's copy has only in-frame clones and leaves some out. The sample yields 110,000 or so clones, 77% seen once. Sequenced: PBMCs. All receptors derive from a man aged 18-30 years in good health and CMV-seropositive. Each CDR3 is given with its conserved first and last residue. The D gene is left open where the match is weak. Rows give clone size only sometimes, using once, few, many, or a class for an expanded clone.

>.|TRBJ1-6|.|TRBV9
TGTGCCAGCAGCGTCAGCGATTCAAATTCACCCCTCCACTTT
CASSVSDSNSPLHF
>.|TRBJ2-7|.|TRBV6-5
TGTGCCAGCAGCTCCCTCGAAAGGAGCTCCTACGAGCAGTACTTC
CASSSLERSSYEQYF
>.|TRBJ2-1|.|TRBV2
TGTGCCAGCAGGGAGGGGTTTTCTAGCCCAGAGCAGTTCTTC
CASREGFSSPEQFF
>few|TRBJ2-2|TRBD2|TRBV7-3
TGTGCCAGCACCTCGACTAGCCACGGGGAGCTGTTTTTT
CASTSTSHGELFF
>.|TRBJ2-7|TRBD1|TRBV27
TGTGCCAGCAGTCCCTACCCTGACAGGGTGCGGTACGAGCAGTACTTC
CASSPYPDRVRYEQYF
>.|TRBJ2-7|.|TRBV6-5
TGTGCCAGCAGTTACGGCAGTAGCTTCTCCTACGAGCAGTACTTC
CASSYGSSFSYEQYF
>few|TRBJ1-2|.|TRBV5-5
TGTGCCAGCAGCTCCTTGGGGGGAAACACCTTC
CASSSLGGNTF
>.|TRBJ1-5|TRBD1|TRBV10-1
TGCGCCAGCAGTGGGGGGGACAGAAATCAGCCCCAGCATTTT
CASSGGDRNQPQHF
>.|TRBJ2-1|TRBD2|TRBV9
TGTGCCAGCAGCGTAGACATCAGCGGGAGCTATGAGCAGTTCTTC
CASSVDISGSYEQFF
>.|TRBJ1-6|.|TRBV19
TGTGCCAGCACGCGGGACGGAGGACCATATTCACCCCTCCACTTT
CASTRDGGPYSPLHF
>.|TRBJ2-3|.|TRBV7-7
TGTGCTAGCAGCTTAGGACTCCACCACACAGATACGCAGTATTTT
CASSLGLHHTDTQYF
>.|TRBJ2-7|TRBD2|TRBV28
TGTGCCAGCAGTTTAGCGGGAGATAACTACGAGCAGTACTTC
CASSLAGDNYEQYF
>.|TRBJ2-2|.|TRBV5-4
TGTGCCAGCACCCCCCAGAACACCGGGGAGCTGTTTTTT
CASTPQNTGELFF
>once|TRBJ1-2|.|TRBV13
TGTGCCAGCAGCATTACCCCTGACGGAGCTAACTATGGCTACACCTTC
CASSITPDGANYGYTF
>.|TRBJ1-1|.|TRBV11-2
TGTGCCAGCAGCCCGACGTCCTCCAGGGACACTGAAGCTTTCTTT
CASSPTSSRDTEAFF
>.|TRBJ2-3|.|TRBV7-6
TGTGCCAGCAGCTTAGGTCTCCCAGGCACAGATACGCAGTATTTT
CASSLGLPGTDTQYF
>few|TRBJ2-5|TRBD2|TRBV7-6
TGTGCCAGCAGCCGGAGCGGGACTCAAGAGACCCAGTACTTC
CASSRSGTQETQYF
>few|TRBJ2-1|TRBD2|TRBV5-1
TGCGCCAGCAGCTTGGAATACAGCGGGAGTAACTATGAGCAGTTCTTC
CASSLEYSGSNYEQFF
>.|TRBJ2-3|TRBD1|TRBV16
TGTGCCAGCAGGCCCCCCACAGGGGTGGACACAGATACGCAGTATTTT
CASRPPTGVDTDTQYF
>few|TRBJ1-1|.|TRBV5-1
TGCGCCAGCAGCGCTGAGGAGACTGAAGCTTTCTTT
CASSAEETEAFF
>.|TRBJ1-2|TRBD1|TRBV2
TGTGCCAGCATTCCGGACAGGGGGGACTATGGCTACACCTTC
CASIPDRGDYGYTF
>.|TRBJ1-6|TRBD1|TRBV7-2
TGTGCCAGCAGCTCTATTTCAGGGGGGTCGTATTCACCCCTCCACTTT
CASSSISGGSYSPLHF
>.|TRBJ2-1|TRBD2|TRBV19
TGTGCCAGTAGTATGGGGCGGGAGGGCCGGGATGAGCAGTTCTTC
CASSMGREGRDEQFF
>.|TRBJ2-2|.|TRBV29-1
TGCAGCGTCGTGAACCACGACAGAACCGGGGAGCTGTTTTTT
CSVVNHDRTGELFF
>.|TRBJ1-3|TRBD1|TRBV6-1
TGTGCCAGCAGGACAGGGTTCGGAAACACCATATATTTT
CASRTGFGNTIYF
>once|TRBJ1-6|.|TRBV15
TGTGCCACCAGCAGAAGTCGTGGAGTTCCACCCCTCCACTTT
CATSRSRGVPPLHF
>.|TRBJ1-5|TRBD1|TRBV5-6
TGTGCCAGCAGCCCCATCGACAGGGCCAATCAGCCCCAGCATTTT
CASSPIDRANQPQHF
>.|TRBJ1-1|.|TRBV19
TGTGCCAGTAGTTGGGTTAAATCGGGAAACACTGAAGCTTTCTTT
CASSWVKSGNTEAFF
>once|TRBJ2-7|.|TRBV21-1
TGTGCCAGCAGCAAAGACAGGCCTTACTACGAGCAGTACTTC
CASSKDRPYYEQYF
>.|TRBJ1-3|.|TRBV19
TGTGCCAGTAGTCTCAGCCACAGGGTTGGAAACACCATATATTTT
CASSLSHRVGNTIYF
>.|TRBJ2-3|.|TRBV7-9
TGTGCCAGCAGCTTATGGGACACCTCCACAGATACGCAGTATTTT
CASSLWDTSTDTQYF
>.|TRBJ1-1|TRBD1|TRBV4-1
TGCGCCAGCAGCCAAGATCTTGGAGACAGGGCCAAGAACACTGAAGCTTTCTTT
CASSQDLGDRAKNTEAFF
>.|TRBJ1-1|.|TRBV27
TGTGCCAGCAGTCCGGAACAGGGAGTTGGCACTGAAGCTTTCTTT
CASSPEQGVGTEAFF
>.|TRBJ2-5|.|TRBV13
TGTGCCAGCAGCTTAAATAGGAGGGAGACCCAGTACTTC
CASSLNRRETQYF
>.|TRBJ1-2|TRBD1|TRBV4-1
TGCGCCAGCAGCCCTGCTTTTCGGGACAGGCGAAACTATGGCTACACCTTC
CASSPAFRDRRNYGYTF
>.|TRBJ1-6|TRBD1|TRBV7-9
TGTGCCAGCAGCTTAGAATCGGAGGGGGCGAGTAATTCACCCCTCCACTTT
CASSLESEGASNSPLHF
>.|TRBJ1-2|TRBD1|TRBV6-5
TGTGCCAGCAGCCTCGGACAGGGAGGTGGCTACACCTTC
CASSLGQGGGYTF
>.|TRBJ2-2|TRBD1|TRBV5-4
TGTGCCAGCAGCGGTTACTCCGGGACAGCGAACACCGGGGAGCTGTTTTTT
CASSGYSGTANTGELFF
>.|TRBJ2-5|.|TRBV12-5
TGTGCTAGTGGTTTGGGGGTAGGACTCTCGTACCAAGAGACCCAGTACTTC
CASGLGVGLSYQETQYF
>.|TRBJ1-4|TRBD1|TRBV5-1
TGCGCCAGCAGCTTCCGGCCACTGGGGACAGCAGAATATGAAACAAATGAAAAACTGTTTTTT
CASSFRPLGTAEYETNEKLFF
>.|TRBJ2-1|TRBD2|TRBV10-3
TGTGCCATCACTCCCACTAGCGGGAATGAGCAGTTCTTC
CAITPTSGNEQFF
>.|TRBJ2-1|TRBD2|TRBV6-1
TGTGCCAGCAGCCAAATGGGACTAGCGAGTGAGCAGTTCTTC
CASSQMGLASEQFF
>.|TRBJ1-1|.|TRBV27
TGTGCCAGCAGTTCCAGGGGCGCAGTACCCACTGAAGCTTTCTTT
CASSSRGAVPTEAFF
>.|TRBJ1-6|.|TRBV7-9
TGTGCCAGCAGCTTAGAGGCGAACGGGGGGCCACCCCTCCACTTT
CASSLEANGGPPLHF
>once|TRBJ1-4|.|TRBV21-1
TGTGCCAGCAGCAACAGGGCGGAGGAAAAACTGTTTTTT
CASSNRAEEKLFF
>.|TRBJ1-3|TRBD1|TRBV7-9
TGTGCCAGCAGCGGCAGGGGGCCGGGAAACACCATATATTTT
CASSGRGPGNTIYF
>.|TRBJ1-5|.|TRBV19
TGTGCCAGTAGTCCAAAGGGAGAGCCCCAGCATTTT
CASSPKGEPQHF
>.|TRBJ2-1|.|TRBV13
TGTGCCAGCAGCTTCCAGCGGGCTCTCAATGAGCAGTTCTTC
CASSFQRALNEQFF
>.|TRBJ2-7|.|TRBV5-5
TGTGCCAGCAGCTTGTCAGACTACGAGCAGTACTTC
CASSLSDYEQYF
>few|TRBJ2-2|TRBD2|TRBV6-1
TGTGCCAGCAGTGAACGGGGAGGGGCGAACACCGGGGAGCTGTTTTTT
CASSERGGANTGELFF
>few|TRBJ1-3|.|TRBV9
TGTGCCAGCAGCGCCACGGTTGGGCCGCCTGGAAACACCATATATTTT
CASSATVGPPGNTIYF
>.|TRBJ1-3|TRBD1|TRBV28
TGTGCCAGCAGTTCTACCCGGACAGGGGAGAGGGACACCATATATTTT
CASSSTRTGERDTIYF
>.|TRBJ1-3|.|TRBV18
TGTGCCACCAGGTTCGCCGGTGGAAACACCATATATTTT
CATRFAGGNTIYF
>.|TRBJ1-1|.|TRBV19
TGTGCCAGTAAGTGGGGGGAGAACACTGAAGCTTTCTTT
CASKWGENTEAFF
>.|TRBJ1-6|TRBD1|TRBV2
TGTGCCAGACAGGACAGGTTCGGCGAAAATTCACCCCTCCACTTT
CARQDRFGENSPLHF
>.|TRBJ1-6|.|TRBV5-4
TGTGCCAGCAGCTCGGCCGGGACACGGATAAATTCACCCCTCCACTTT
CASSSAGTRINSPLHF
>.|TRBJ2-5|.|TRBV15
TGTGCCACCAGCATCAGGGAATCATACCAAGAGACCCAGTACTTC
CATSIRESYQETQYF
>.|TRBJ2-7|TRBD1|TRBV5-1
TGCGCCAGCAGCCCTTCAGGGGGCCATCGCGAGCAGTACTTC
CASSPSGGHREQYF
>.|TRBJ1-1|TRBD1|TRBV7-9
TGTGCCAGCAGCCGAACAGGGGGCCAAAACACTGAAGCTTTCTTT
CASSRTGGQNTEAFF